A single sample gave rise to the 24 T cell receptor beta chains below, sequenced in a study of cytomegalovirus exposure and HLA in healthy donors. Primers: 60 Vbeta forward and 13 Jbeta reverse. Assay: immunoSEQ multiplex PCR; the TCRdb copy retains only in-frame clones and omits some. The sample table includes approximately 38,000 clones. Sequencing input: PBMCs. The receptors come from a young man in good health and CMV-seronegative.

The chain employs TRBV10-3 and TRBJ1-6; the D is unclear. The germline gives CDR1 ENHRY, CDR2 SYGVKD. The CDR3 runs 13 residues. V was trimmed by 6 bases and J by 3 bases, leaving 6 bases between them. Here the CDR3 reads CAIRSGYNSPLHF. CDR3 DNA sequence: TGTGCCATCAGGTCCGGCTATAATTCACCCCTCCACTTT.

The chain links TRBV7-2 to TRBJ2-5; TRBD2 matches 8 bases. Germline CDR1 reads SGHTA; CDR2 reads FQGNSA. The CDR3 is 16 amino acids. After removal of 5 bases from V and 7 bases from J, the junction contained 15 bases not matched to a gene. For the CDR3, the DNA is TGTGCCAGCAGCCCTACAAACCAGCGGGAGTCTGGGACCCAGTACTTC. Translated, it gives CASSPTNQRESGTQYF.

The chain couples TRBV7-9 to TRBJ2-1; TRBD2 matches 10 bases. Looked up from germline, CDR1 is SEHNR and CDR2 is FQNEAQ (reference sequence). J was trimmed by 7 bases and V by 5 bases; bases with no gene match: 11. The CDR3 loop spans 16 amino acids. The chain's CDR3 is CASSPSASGSLNEQFF. The CDR3 nucleotides read TGTGCCAGCAGCCCGTCAGCTAGCGGGAGTTTAAATGAGCAGTTCTTC. Looking up the rest from reference TRBV7-9 and TRBJ2-1 gives the full variable domain: DTGVSQNPRHKITKRGQNVTFRCDPISEHNRLYWYRQTLGQGPEFLTYFQNEAQLEKSRLLSDRFSAERPKGSFSTLEIQRTEQGDSAMYLCASSPSASGSLNEQFFGPGTRLTVL.

The rearrangement joins TRBV27 to TRBJ2-7; 12 bases are shared with TRBD2. The germline gives CDR1 MNHEY, CDR2 SMNVEV (reference sequence). This CDR3 comprises 14 residues. The trim removed 4 bases at V and 6 bases at J, leaving 4 bases unmatched. DNA for the CDR3: TGTGCCAGCAGTTCCCTAGCGGGAGGGCTCGAGCAGTACTTC. It encodes CASSSLAGGLEQYF.

The rearrangement joins TRBV9 to TRBJ2-1; the match to TRBD2 covers 8 bases. Germline V gene lookup returns CDR1 SGDLS and CDR2 YYNGEE. The ends lost 0 bases at V and 2 bases at J; junction bases unmatched: 1. This CDR3 has 15 amino acids. Here the CDR3 reads CASSVAGGPYNEQFF. CDR3 coding DNA: TGTGCCAGCAGCGTAGCGGGAGGGCCCTACAATGAGCAGTTCTTC.

The chain combines TRBV7-2 with TRBJ2-1, with 9 bases aligning to TRBD2. This CDR3 region has 17 residues. The germline gives CDR1 SGHTA, CDR2 FQGNSA. Germline trimming cut 1 base from V and 5 bases from J; bases unmatched to any gene: 9. The CDR3, as DNA: TGTGCCAGCAGCTTAGTGGGGTGGGCTAGCGGGGACAATGAGCAGTTCTTC. Translated: CASSLVGWASGDNEQFF.

J is TRBJ1-1 and V is TRBV18, with D perhaps matching TRBD1 (5 bases). This CDR3 has 12 amino acids. Trimming took off 0 bases at V and 10 bases at J, with 9 bases between the two ends. Germline CDR1 reads KGHSH; CDR2 reads LQKENI. CDR3 sequence: CASSPPGRGAFF. CDR3 sequence (DNA): TGTGCCAGCTCACCACCGGGGAGGGGAGCTTTCTTT.

The chain has TRBV29-1 and TRBJ2-7; no clear D. Looked up from germline, CDR1 is SQVTM and CDR2 is ANQGSEA. V lost 4 bases and J lost 0, with 4 bases in between. The CDR3 spans 11 residues. CDR3 amino acids: CSVAHSYEQYF. DNA for the CDR3: TGCAGCGTTGCCCACTCCTACGAGCAGTACTTC.

The chain couples TRBV6-4 to TRBJ2-1; TRBD2 might be the D (5 bases). This CDR3 contains 15 residues. Per germline, CDR1 MRHNA and CDR2 SNTAGT. With 4 bases removed from V and 3 bases from J, the gap between germline ends came to 13 bases. The CDR3 DNA is TGTGCCAGCAGTGGAACTAGTCAGGACTACAATGAGCAGTTCTTC. It yields the protein CASSGTSQDYNEQFF.

The rearrangement uses TRBV18 and TRBJ1-5; D is ambiguous. Germline V gives CDR1 KGHSH, CDR2 LQKENI. Trimming pared 0 bases from V and 7 bases from J, leaving 7 bases between. The CDR3 runs to 13 residues. In DNA, the CDR3 is TGTGCCAGCTCACCACCGGCGGGACAGCCCCAGCATTTT. As protein: CASSPPAGQPQHF.

About this clone itself: Different DNA sequences within this sample yield the same CDR3. The V and J genes are TRBV6-5 and TRBJ1-5; D is perhaps TRBD1 (5 bases). The germline V gene has CDR1 MNHEY and CDR2 SVGAGI. CDR3 size: 15 residues. V was trimmed by 0 bases and J by 3 bases, leaving 9 bases between them. CDR3 loop: CASSYSGGSNQPQHF. CDR3 DNA sequence: TGTGCCAGCAGTTACTCGGGGGGGTCCAATCAGCCCCAGCATTTT.

The chain uses TRBV5-1 and TRBJ2-3; unclear D gene. V lost 4 bases and J 3 bases, leaving 12 bases between the germline ends. Germline V gene data show CDR1 as SGHRS and CDR2 as YFSETQ. This CDR3 has 14 residues. The CDR3 loop reads CASSHRVVTDTQYF. The CDR3 DNA follows: TGCGCCAGCAGCCATCGCGTCGTAACAGATACGCAGTATTTT.

The CDR3 DNA reads as TGTGCCAGTAGTACCGGGACAGAGTTCTATGGCTACACCTTC. It yields the protein CASSTGTEFYGYTF. The chain recombines TRBV19 with TRBJ1-2; 7 bases are shared with TRBD1. Germline V gene lookup returns CDR1 LNHDA and CDR2 SQIVND (reference sequence). After removal of 4 bases from V and 4 bases from J, the junction contained 6 bases not matched to a gene. This CDR3 is 14 amino acids long.

V usage is TRBV19 and J usage is TRBJ1-1; 7 positions match TRBD1. From germline, CDR1 is LNHDA and CDR2 SQIVND (reference sequence). The CDR3 has 13 residues. Trimming at V came to 5 bases and at J to 4 bases, leaving 4 bases not matched to a gene. The DNA for the CDR3 is TGTGCCAGTAGTTTCGACAGGGTCACTGAAGCTTTCTTT. It specifies CASSFDRVTEAFF. Complete variable domain (other parts from reference TRBV19 and TRBJ1-1): DGGITQSPKYLFRKEGQNVTLSCEQNLNHDAMYWYRQDPGQGLRLIYYSQIVNDFQKGDIAEGYSVSREKKESFPLTVTSAQKNPTAFYLCASSFDRVTEAFFGQGTRLTVV.

The rearrangement uses TRBV6-1 and TRBJ1-1; TRBD1 aligns across 8 bases. The CDR3 runs to 15 residues. With 5 bases clipped from V and 1 base from J, the junction kept 6 bases outside the gene matches. Germline V gene data show CDR1 as MNHNS and CDR2 as SASEGT. The DNA for the CDR3 is TGTGCCAGCAGTTTGACAGGGGAGGGGAACACTGAAGCTTTCTTT. Its translation is CASSLTGEGNTEAFF.

V and J are TRBV4-3 and TRBJ2-1; 8 bases are a match to TRBD2. V was clipped by 0 bases and J by 5 bases; unmatched bases: 9. Germline loops: CDR1 LGHNA, CDR2 YSLEER. This CDR3 has 17 residues. The CDR3 region has the DNA TGCGCCAGCAGCCAAGATCCGGCGGGAGGCCTTGACAATGAGCAGTTCTTC. Encoded protein: CASSQDPAGGLDNEQFF.

This chain uses TRBV7-2 with TRBJ1-3; no reliable D call. This CDR3 has 14 residues. Trimming shortened V by 5 bases and J by 4 bases, and 12 bases separated the two germline ends. Germline V gene data show CDR1 as SGHTA and CDR2 as FQGNSA. CDR3 nucleotides: TGTGCCAGCAGCCCTAACCTACAGGGAAACACCATATATTTT. Its translation is CASSPNLQGNTIYF. The full variable domain, rest sourced from reference TRBV7-2 and TRBJ1-3, is GAGVSQSPSNKVTEKGKDVELRCDPISGHTALYWYRQSLGQGLEFLIYFQGNSAPDKSGLPSDRFSAERTGGSVSTLTIQRTQQEDSAVYLCASSPNLQGNTIYFGEGSWLTVV.

The chain uses TRBV20-1 and TRBJ2-7, with 9 bases fitting TRBD1. The CDR3 consists of 11 residues. The V gene's germline CDR1 is DFQATT and CDR2 SNEGSKA (reference sequence). V gave up 8 bases and J gave up 4 bases; unmatched junction bases: 3. The chain's CDR3 is CSPTGGYEQYF. The CDR3 DNA sequence: TGCAGTCCGACAGGGGGGTACGAGCAGTACTTC.

The gene calls are TRBV7-6 and TRBJ1-6; possibly TRBD1 for D (6 bases). The V gene's germline CDR1 is SGHVS and CDR2 FNYEAQ. V lost 1 base to trimming and J lost 7 bases, with 11 bases between them. CDR3 size: 15 residues. The CDR3 reads CASSLGAGANSPLHF. The CDR3 nucleotides read TGTGCCAGCAGCTTAGGGGCAGGGGCAAATTCACCCCTCCACTTT.

The gene calls are TRBV7-7 and TRBJ2-5; 9 bases map to TRBD1. This CDR3 is 15 amino acids long. J gave up 5 bases and V 5 bases, and 9 bases lay outside the gene matches. Looked up from germline, CDR1 is SSHAT and CDR2 is FNYEAQ (reference sequence). CDR3: CASSQTDRGGETQYF. The CDR3 region has the DNA TGTGCCAGCAGCCAGACGGACAGGGGTGGTGAGACCCAGTACTTC.

The chain carries TRBV7-2 and TRBJ1-2, with a possible D match to TRBD1 (6 bases). CDR1 and CDR2 (germline): SGHTA, FQGNSA. CDR3 length: 14 amino acids. V lost 5 bases and J lost 4, with 14 bases in between. The CDR3 loop reads CASSADRTSYGYTF. CDR3 in DNA: TGTGCCAGCAGCGCAGACAGGACTAGCTATGGCTACACCTTC.

The chain links TRBV7-2 to TRBJ2-1, with TRBD2 matching over 12 bases. The V gene end was trimmed by 1 base and the J gene end by 6 bases; junction bases not matched to a gene: 13. CDR3 length: 19 residues. Germline-derived CDR1 and CDR2 are SGHTA and FQGNSA. This CDR3 reads CASSLDPPWTSGNLNEQFF. The CDR3 nucleotides are TGTGCCAGCAGCTTAGACCCCCCCTGGACTAGCGGGAACCTCAATGAGCAGTTCTTC.

The V call is TRBV25-1, the J call TRBJ1-1; D gene ambiguous. Looked up from germline, CDR1 is MGHDK and CDR2 is SYGVNS. V was trimmed by 4 bases and J by 0 bases, leaving 15 bases between them. This CDR3 region has 16 residues. Here the CDR3 reads CASSGLGFRMNTEAFF. As DNA, the CDR3 is TGTGCCAGCAGTGGTCTGGGCTTTCGGATGAACACTGAAGCTTTCTTT.

The rearrangement joins TRBV6-5 to TRBJ1-2; possibly TRBD1 for D (6 bases). Germline V gene data show CDR1 as MNHEY and CDR2 as SVGAGI. The CDR3 runs 12 residues. V was shortened by 6 bases and J by 8 bases, with 13 bases between the two germline ends. CDR3 coding DNA: TGTGCCAGCAGCCTAGGGGACAACGGCTACACCTTC. This gives the protein CASSLGDNGYTF.